The T cell receptor (beta chain) described here comes from a study of regulatory T cells in long-lasting Graves disease. Study in general: Persistent Graves' disease required over 5 years of antithyroid drugs and positive TSH receptor antibodies.

The table lists this clonotype with many counts. Investigators prepared the TCR beta libraries by applying iRepertoire HTBI primers and Arm-PCR of CDR3 regions. In the original workflow: Analysis of the samples identified 50 to 65 TRBV and roughly 15 TRBJ segments. In TCRdb, the multiplex PCR reads were re-called with MiXCR into one record per CDR3 protein. The V and J calls shown here were made by TCRdb, not taken from the authors' results. The sample gives fewer than 550,000 distinct CDR3 sequences, 20% to 25% of which show up once; about 7% is in the top ten. The time point: persistent/refractory GD, antithyroid drugs over 5 years with positive TRAb. The authors made the TCR library using RNA they extracted from PBMCs. Guidelines of the American Thyroid Association were used to diagnose Graves' disease. This sequence originates from a female donor with Graves disease. The material was peripheral blood mononuclear cells (PBMCs), obtained when the disease was refractory, from a patient treated with antithyroid drugs.

The CDR3 nucleotides read TGTGCCAGCAGTTGGACAGTTAACTATGGCTACACCTTC. Translated, it gives CASSWTVNYGYTF. The chain couples TRBV27 to TRBJ1-2, with TRBD1 as a possible D gene (6 bases). The V gene's germline CDR1 is MNHEY and CDR2 SMNVEV (reference sequence). Trimming took off 4 bases at V and 1 base at J, with 7 bases between the two ends. The length of the CDR3 is 13 residues.